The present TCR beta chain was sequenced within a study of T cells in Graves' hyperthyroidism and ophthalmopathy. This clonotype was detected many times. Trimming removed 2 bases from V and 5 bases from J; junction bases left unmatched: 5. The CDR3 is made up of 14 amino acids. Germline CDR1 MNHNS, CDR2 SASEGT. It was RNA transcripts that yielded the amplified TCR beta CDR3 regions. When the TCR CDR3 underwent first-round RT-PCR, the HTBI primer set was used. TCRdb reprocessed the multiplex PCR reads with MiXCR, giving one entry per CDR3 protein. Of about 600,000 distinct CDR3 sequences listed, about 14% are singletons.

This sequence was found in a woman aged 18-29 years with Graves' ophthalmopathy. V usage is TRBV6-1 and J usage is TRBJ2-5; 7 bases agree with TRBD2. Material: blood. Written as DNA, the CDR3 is TGTGCCAGCAGTGAAAGCGGGGCCCGCGAGACCCAGTACTTC. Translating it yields CASSESGARETQYF.